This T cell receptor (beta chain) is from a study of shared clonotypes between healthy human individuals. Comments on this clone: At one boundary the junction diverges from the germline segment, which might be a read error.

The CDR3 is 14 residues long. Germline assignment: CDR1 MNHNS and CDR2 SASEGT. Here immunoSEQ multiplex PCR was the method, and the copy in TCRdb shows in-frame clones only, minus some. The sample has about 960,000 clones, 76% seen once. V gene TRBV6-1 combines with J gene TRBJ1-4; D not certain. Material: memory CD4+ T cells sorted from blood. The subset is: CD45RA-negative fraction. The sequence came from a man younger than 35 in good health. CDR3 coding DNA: TGTGCCAGCAGTCCAACGCGAACTACTGAAAAACTGTTTTTT. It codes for CASSPTRTTEKLFF.